Sequencing of this TCR beta chain was carried out in a study of CD8+ T cells in alopecia areata. Only a few counts were recorded for this clone. CDR3 length equals 12 residues. V lost 6 bases and J 8 bases, leaving 13 bases between the germline ends. CDR1 is LNHDA, CDR2 SQIVND, per germline (reference sequence). Following RNA extraction, reverse transcription yielded cDNA that acted as the sequencing template. Using immunoSEQ multiplex PCR, the repertoire was profiled, and TCRdb retains in-frame clones only, with some absent. The repertoire holds hundreds of thousands of clones, 67% seen once, with around 1.2% in the top ten.

This receptor was obtained from a human donor with alopecia areata. Sequencing was performed on CD4+ T cells sorted from blood, taken at week 0. The chain combines TRBV19 with TRBJ1-2; perhaps TRBD1 as D (6 bases). Written as DNA, the CDR3 is TGTGCCAGTAGATCGGGGGCGGCGGGCTACACCTTC. The encoded protein is CASRSGAAGYTF.